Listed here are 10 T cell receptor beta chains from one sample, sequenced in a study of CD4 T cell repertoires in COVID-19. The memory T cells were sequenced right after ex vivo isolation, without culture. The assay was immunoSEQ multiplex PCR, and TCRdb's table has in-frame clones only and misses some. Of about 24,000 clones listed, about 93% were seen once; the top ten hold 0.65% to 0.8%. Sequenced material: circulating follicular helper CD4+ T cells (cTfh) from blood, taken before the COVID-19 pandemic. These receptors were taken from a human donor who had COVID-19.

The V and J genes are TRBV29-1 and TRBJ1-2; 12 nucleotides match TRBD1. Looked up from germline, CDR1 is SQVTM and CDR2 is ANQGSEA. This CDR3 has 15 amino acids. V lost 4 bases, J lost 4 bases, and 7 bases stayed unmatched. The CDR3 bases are TGCAGCGTTGCCGGGACAGGGGGCGCCTCCTATGGCTACACCTTC. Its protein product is CSVAGTGGASYGYTF.

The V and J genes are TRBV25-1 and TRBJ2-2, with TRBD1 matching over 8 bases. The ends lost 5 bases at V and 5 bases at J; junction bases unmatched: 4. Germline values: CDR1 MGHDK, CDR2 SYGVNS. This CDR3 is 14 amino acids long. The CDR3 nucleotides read TGTGCCAGCAGTAAAACAGGGGGAACCGGGGAGCTGTTTTTT. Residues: CASSKTGGTGELFF.

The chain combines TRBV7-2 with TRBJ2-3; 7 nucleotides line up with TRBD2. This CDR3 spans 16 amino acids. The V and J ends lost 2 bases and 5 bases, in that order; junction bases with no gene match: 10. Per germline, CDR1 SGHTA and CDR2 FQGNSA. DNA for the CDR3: TGTGCCAGCAGCTTAAATCTGTGGGGGGGGGTAGATACGCAGTATTTT. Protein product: CASSLNLWGGVDTQYF.

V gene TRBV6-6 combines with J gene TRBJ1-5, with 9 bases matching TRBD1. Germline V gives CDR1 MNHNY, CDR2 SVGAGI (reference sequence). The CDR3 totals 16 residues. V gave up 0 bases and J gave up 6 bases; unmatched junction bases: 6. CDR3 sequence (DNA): TGTGCCAGCAGTTACTCAATAGGGACAGGGATTCAGCCCCAGCATTTT. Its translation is CASSYSIGTGIQPQHF.

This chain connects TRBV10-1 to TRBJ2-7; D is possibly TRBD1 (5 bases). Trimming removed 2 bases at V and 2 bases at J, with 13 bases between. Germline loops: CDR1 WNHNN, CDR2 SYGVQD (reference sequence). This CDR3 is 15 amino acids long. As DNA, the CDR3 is TGCGCCAGCAGTGAGATGACAGACCCAGCCTACGAGCAGTACTTC. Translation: CASSEMTDPAYEQYF.

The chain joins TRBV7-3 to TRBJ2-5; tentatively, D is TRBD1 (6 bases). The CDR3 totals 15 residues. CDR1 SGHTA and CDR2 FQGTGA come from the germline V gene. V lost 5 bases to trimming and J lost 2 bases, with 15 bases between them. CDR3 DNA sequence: TGTGCCAGCAGCCCGAACGGACAGCATCAAGAGACCCAGTACTTC. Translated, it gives CASSPNGQHQETQYF.

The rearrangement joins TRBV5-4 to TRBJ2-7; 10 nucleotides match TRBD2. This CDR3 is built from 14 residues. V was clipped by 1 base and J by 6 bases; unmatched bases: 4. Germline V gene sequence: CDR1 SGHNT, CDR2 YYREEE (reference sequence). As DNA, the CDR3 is TGTGCCAGCAGCTTGCGTCTAGCGGGGGTCGAGCAGTACTTC. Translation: CASSLRLAGVEQYF.

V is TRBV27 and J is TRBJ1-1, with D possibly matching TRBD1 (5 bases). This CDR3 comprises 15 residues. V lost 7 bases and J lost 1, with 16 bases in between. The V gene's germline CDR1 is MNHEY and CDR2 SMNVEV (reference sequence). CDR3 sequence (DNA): TGTGCCAGCACCCCAGGGTTCCTAGGGAACACTGAAGCTTTCTTT. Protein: CASTPGFLGNTEAFF.

CDR3 nucleotide sequence: TGTGCCAGCAGCCTTGGGACTACCCAAGAGACCCAGTACTTC. As protein: CASSLGTTQETQYF. This rearrangement joins TRBV2 to TRBJ2-5; 7 bases are a match to TRBD2. The CDR3 has 14 amino acids. Germline V gene lookup returns CDR1 SNHLY and CDR2 FYNNEI. The V segment lost 6 bases and the J segment 1 base; nucleotides outside the gene matches: 5.

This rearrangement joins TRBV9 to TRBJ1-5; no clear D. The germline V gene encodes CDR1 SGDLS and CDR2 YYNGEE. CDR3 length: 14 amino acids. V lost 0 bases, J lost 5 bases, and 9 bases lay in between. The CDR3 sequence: CASSVDLGDQPQHF. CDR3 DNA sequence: TGTGCCAGCAGCGTAGACCTCGGGGATCAGCCCCAGCATTTT.